Shown below are 5 T cell receptor beta chains from a single sample sequenced in a study of T cell repertoires in cytomegalovirus infection. TCRdb fed the reads into MiXCR, producing one record per CDR3 protein. The sample holds about 150,000 distinct CDR3 sequences; 32% are singletons and the top ten take about 50%. For these TCRs, the target antigens are not known. The source was CD8+ T cells from cultured PBMCs, collected from culture after CMV antigen stimulation. The receptors derive from a human donor in good health (CMV status not recorded). Some clones in this sample may be carry-over from other donors' samples.

The chain employs TRBV18 and TRBJ1-5; 7 nucleotides match TRBD1. The CDR3 covers 17 residues. J lost 4 bases, V lost 6 bases, and 15 bases had no gene match. Germline V gene lookup returns CDR1 KGHSH and CDR2 LQKENI. DNA of the CDR3: TGTGCCAGCTCGCGGGTTGAGGGGGCGTTGGGGAATCAGCCCCAGCATTTT. This gives the protein CASSRVEGALGNQPQHF.

This sequence joins TRBV7-9 and TRBJ2-5; weak D call: TRBD2 (6 bases). The CDR3 loop spans 13 amino acids. The V end lost 3 bases, the J end lost 5 bases, and 10 bases lay between the germline ends. CDR1 is SEHNR and CDR2 is FQNEAQ in the germline V gene (reference sequence). CDR3 coding DNA: TGTGCCAGCAGCTTTCCTAGCGCGGAGACCCAGTACTTC. Translated, it gives CASSFPSAETQYF.

The J gene is TRBJ2-1, the V gene TRBV27; D is perhaps TRBD2 (6 bases). This CDR3 spans 16 amino acids. Germline CDR1 reads MNHEY; CDR2 reads SMNVEV (reference sequence). The V and J ends lost 5 bases and 3 bases respectively, with 17 bases between them. DNA of the CDR3: TGTGCCAGCAGTGGACTACCACAAACGAACTACAATGAGCAGTTCTTC. This codes for CASSGLPQTNYNEQFF.

This clonotype has a handful of counts. This chain links TRBV4-1 with TRBJ2-7; D is unresolved. Germline CDR1 is MGHRA and CDR2 is YSYEKL. V was clipped by 3 bases and J by 2 bases, with 8 bases between them. The CDR3 spans 13 residues. Written as DNA, the CDR3 is TGCGCCAGCAGCCAGGGTCCCCCCTACGAGCAGTACTTC. Residues: CASSQGPPYEQYF.

V and J are TRBV24-1 and TRBJ2-7, with D possibly being TRBD1 (6 bases). Per germline, CDR1 KGHDR and CDR2 SFDVKD. The CDR3 extends over 14 amino acids. V was trimmed by 6 bases and J by 2 bases, leaving 13 bases between them. The CDR3 spells CATSPQGSTYEQYF. The CDR3 DNA reads as TGTGCCACCAGTCCCCAGGGGTCAACCTACGAGCAGTACTTC.